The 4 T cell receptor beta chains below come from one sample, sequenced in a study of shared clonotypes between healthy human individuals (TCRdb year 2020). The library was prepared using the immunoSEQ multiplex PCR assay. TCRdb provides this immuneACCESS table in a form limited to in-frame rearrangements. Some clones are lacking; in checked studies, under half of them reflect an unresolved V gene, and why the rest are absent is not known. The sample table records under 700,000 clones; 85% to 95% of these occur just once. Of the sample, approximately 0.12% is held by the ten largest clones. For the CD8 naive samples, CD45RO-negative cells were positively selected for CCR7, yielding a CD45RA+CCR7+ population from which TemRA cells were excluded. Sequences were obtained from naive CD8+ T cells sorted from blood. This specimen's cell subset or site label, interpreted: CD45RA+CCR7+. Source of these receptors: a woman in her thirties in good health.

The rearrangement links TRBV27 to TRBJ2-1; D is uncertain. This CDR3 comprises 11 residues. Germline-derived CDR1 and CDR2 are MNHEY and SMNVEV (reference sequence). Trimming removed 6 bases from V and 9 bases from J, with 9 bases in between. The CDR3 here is CASSAAREQFF. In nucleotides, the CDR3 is TGTGCCAGCAGCGCAGCCCGTGAGCAGTTCTTC.

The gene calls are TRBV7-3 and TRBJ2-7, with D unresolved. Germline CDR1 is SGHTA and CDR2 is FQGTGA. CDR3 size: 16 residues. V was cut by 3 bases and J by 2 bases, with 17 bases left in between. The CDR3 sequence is CASSLRSSQPPYEQYF. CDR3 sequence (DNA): TGTGCCAGCAGCTTGCGATCCTCCCAACCTCCCTACGAGCAGTACTTC.

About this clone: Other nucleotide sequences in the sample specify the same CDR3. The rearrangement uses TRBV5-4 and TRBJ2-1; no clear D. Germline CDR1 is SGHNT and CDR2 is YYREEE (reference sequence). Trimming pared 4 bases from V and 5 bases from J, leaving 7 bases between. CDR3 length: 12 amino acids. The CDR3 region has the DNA TGTGCCAGCAGCCTGACCGACAATGAGCAGTTCTTC. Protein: CASSLTDNEQFF.

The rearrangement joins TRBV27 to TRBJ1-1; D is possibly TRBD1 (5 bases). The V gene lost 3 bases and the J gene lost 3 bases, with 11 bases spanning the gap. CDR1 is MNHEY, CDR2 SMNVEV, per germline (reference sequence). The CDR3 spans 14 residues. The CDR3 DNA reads TGTGCCAGCAGTTTCGGGGGAGGATACACTGAAGCTTTCTTT. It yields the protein CASSFGGGYTEAFF.